Here is one TCR beta chain with its context. Its matching antigen is unknown. Cultured cells yielded isolated CD4+ T cells after nine to ten days. The sample originates from a study of vaccination effects on CD4 cells after COVID-19. Clones were read by immunoSEQ multiplex PCR, and TCRdb kept only the in-frame ones, dropping some. Of more than 45,000 clones listed, 76% are singletons. The material was CD4+ T cells from PBMCs cultured without peptide, obtained before COVID-19 vaccination. The origin of this receptor is a human donor who had a prior SARS-CoV-2 infection.

The CDR3 loop reads CASSFLAGGTYEQYF. For the CDR3, the DNA is TGTGCCAGCAGCTTCCTAGCGGGGGGAACCTACGAGCAGTACTTC. The J gene is TRBJ2-7, the V gene TRBV7-8; the match to TRBD2 covers 11 bases. The germline CDR1 and CDR2 sequences are SGHVS and FQNEAQ. The CDR3 runs 15 residues. After removal of 3 bases from V and 2 bases from J, the junction contained 3 bases not matched to a gene.